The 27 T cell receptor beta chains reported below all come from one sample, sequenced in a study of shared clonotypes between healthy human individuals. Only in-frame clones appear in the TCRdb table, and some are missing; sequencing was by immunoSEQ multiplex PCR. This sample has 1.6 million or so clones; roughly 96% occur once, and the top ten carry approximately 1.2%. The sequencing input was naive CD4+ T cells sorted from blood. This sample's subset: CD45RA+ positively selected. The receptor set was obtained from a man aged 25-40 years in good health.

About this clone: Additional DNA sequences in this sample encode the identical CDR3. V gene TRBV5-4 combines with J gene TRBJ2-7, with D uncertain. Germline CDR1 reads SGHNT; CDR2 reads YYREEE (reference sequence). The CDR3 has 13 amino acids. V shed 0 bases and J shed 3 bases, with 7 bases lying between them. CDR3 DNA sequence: TGTGCCAGCAGCTTGGGTCAGAGCTACGAGCAGTACTTC. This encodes CASSLGQSYEQYF.

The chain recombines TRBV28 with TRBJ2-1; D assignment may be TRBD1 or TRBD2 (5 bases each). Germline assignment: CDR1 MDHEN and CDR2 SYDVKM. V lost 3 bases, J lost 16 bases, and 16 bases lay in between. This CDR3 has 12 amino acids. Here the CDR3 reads CASSFYPGPGFF. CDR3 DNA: TGTGCCAGCAGTTTCTACCCAGGGCCGGGATTCTTC. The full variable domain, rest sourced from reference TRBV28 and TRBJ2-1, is DVKVTQSSRYLVKRTGEKVFLECVQDMDHENMFWYRQDPGLGLRLIYFSYDVKMKEKGDIPEGYSVSREKKERFSLILESASTNQTSMYLCASSFYPGPGFFGPGTRLTVL.

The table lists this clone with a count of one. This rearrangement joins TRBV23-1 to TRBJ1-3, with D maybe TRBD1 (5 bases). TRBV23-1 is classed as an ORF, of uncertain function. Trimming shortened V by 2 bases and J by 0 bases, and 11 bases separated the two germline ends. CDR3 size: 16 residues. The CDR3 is CASSQPGQYSGNTIYF. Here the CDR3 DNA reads TGCGCCAGCAGTCAACCCGGACAATACTCTGGAAACACCATATATTTT.

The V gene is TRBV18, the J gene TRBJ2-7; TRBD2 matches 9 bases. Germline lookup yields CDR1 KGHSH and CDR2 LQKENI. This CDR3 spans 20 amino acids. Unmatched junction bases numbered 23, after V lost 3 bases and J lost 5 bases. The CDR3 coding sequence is TGTGCCAGCTCACCTATACCCTTAGGGAGTTTAATTAGCGGGAGCCACGAGCAGTACTTC. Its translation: CASSPIPLGSLISGSHEQYF.

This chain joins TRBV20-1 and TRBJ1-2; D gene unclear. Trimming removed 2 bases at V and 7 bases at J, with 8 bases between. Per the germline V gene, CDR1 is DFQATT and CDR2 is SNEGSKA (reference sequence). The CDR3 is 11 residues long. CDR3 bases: TGCAGTGCTAGACGGACGTCTGGCTACACCTTC. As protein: CSARRTSGYTF.

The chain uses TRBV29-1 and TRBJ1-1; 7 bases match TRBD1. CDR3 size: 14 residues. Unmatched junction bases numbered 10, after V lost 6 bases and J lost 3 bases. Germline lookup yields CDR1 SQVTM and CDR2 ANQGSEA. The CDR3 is CSVDRTGADTEAFF. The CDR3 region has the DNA TGCAGCGTGGACCGGACAGGCGCCGACACTGAAGCTTTCTTT.

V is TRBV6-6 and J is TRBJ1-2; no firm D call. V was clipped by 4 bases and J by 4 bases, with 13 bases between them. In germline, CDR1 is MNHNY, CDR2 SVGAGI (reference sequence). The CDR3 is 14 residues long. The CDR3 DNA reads TGTGCCAGCAGTTGGCGGACCGCATTCTATGGCTACACCTTC. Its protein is CASSWRTAFYGYTF.

The CDR3 DNA reads TGTGCCAGCAGCTTGTACGTGAGGCTGGAAATTTCCTGTAGCAATCAGCCCCAGCATTTT. Its protein is CASSLYVRLEISCSNQPQHF. V and J are TRBV5-5 and TRBJ1-5, with D uncertain. The germline V gene has CDR1 SGHKS and CDR2 YYEKEE (reference sequence). The CDR3 covers 20 residues. The germline V and J ends were trimmed by 1 base and 0 bases, with 23 bases remaining between them.

Here the CDR3 reads CASAGQNTDTQYF. CDR3 coding DNA: TGTGCCAGCGCAGGACAGAACACAGATACGCAGTATTTT. This chain joins TRBV19 and TRBJ2-3; the D gene is possibly TRBD1 (6 bases). Trimming left V 9 bases short and J 2 bases short, with 12 bases between. This CDR3 contains 13 residues. CDR1 is LNHDA and CDR2 is SQIVND in the germline V gene (reference sequence).

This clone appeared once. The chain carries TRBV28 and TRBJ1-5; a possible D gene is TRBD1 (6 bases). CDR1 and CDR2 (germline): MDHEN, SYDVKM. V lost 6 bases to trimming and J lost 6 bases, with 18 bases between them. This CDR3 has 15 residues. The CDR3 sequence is CASSPPPGAAQPQHF. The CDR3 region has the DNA TGTGCCAGCAGCCCCCCCCCGGGGGCCGCTCAGCCCCAGCATTTT.

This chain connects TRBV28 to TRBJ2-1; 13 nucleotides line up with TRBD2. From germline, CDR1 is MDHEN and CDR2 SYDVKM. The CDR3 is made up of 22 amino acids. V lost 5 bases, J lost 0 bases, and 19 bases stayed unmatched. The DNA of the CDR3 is TGTGCCAGCAGTCCCCCTCGGGCACTAGCGGGAGGGCTCTCGAGCTCCTACAATGAGCAGTTCTTC. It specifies CASSPPRALAGGLSSSYNEQFF.

CDR3 loop: CSGSAGDSYNEQFF. CDR3 DNA: TGCAGCGGATCGGCGGGAGACTCCTACAATGAGCAGTTCTTC. V and J are TRBV29-1 and TRBJ2-1, with 7 bases matching TRBD2. The V gene end was trimmed by 7 bases and the J gene end by 0 bases; junction bases not matched to a gene: 6. The germline V gene encodes CDR1 SQVTM and CDR2 ANQGSEA. CDR3 length equals 14 residues.

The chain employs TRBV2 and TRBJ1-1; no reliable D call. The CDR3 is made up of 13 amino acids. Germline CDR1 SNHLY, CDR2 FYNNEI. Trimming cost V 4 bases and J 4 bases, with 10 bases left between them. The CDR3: CASSVNWGTEAFF. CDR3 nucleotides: TGTGCCAGCAGTGTCAATTGGGGCACTGAAGCTTTCTTT.

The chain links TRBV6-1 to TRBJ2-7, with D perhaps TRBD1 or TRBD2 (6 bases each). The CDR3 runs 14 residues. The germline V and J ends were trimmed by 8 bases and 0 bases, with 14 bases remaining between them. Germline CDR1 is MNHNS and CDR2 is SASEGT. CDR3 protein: CASVVRGPSYEQYF. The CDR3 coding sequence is TGTGCCAGCGTCGTTCGGGGGCCCTCCTACGAGCAGTACTTC.

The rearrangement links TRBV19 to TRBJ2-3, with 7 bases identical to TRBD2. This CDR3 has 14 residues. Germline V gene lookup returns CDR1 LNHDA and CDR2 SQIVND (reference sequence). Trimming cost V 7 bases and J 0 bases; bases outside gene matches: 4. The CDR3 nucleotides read TGTGCCAGTACCAGTAGCGGGAGCACAGATACGCAGTATTTT. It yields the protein CASTSSGSTDTQYF. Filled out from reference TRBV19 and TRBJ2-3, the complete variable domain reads DGGITQSPKYLFRKEGQNVTLSCEQNLNHDAMYWYRQDPGQGLRLIYYSQIVNDFQKGDIAEGYSVSREKKESFPLTVTSAQKNPTAFYLCASTSSGSTDTQYFGPGTRLTVL.

The CDR3 region has the DNA TGTGCCAGCTCACCGGGGACTAGCGGGTTAGGATACAATGAGCAGTTCTTC. Protein sequence: CASSPGTSGLGYNEQFF. The V call is TRBV18, the J call TRBJ2-1; 12 nucleotides agree with TRBD2. The CDR3 spans 17 residues. V was clipped by 3 bases and J by 4 bases; unmatched bases: 7. The germline gives CDR1 KGHSH, CDR2 LQKENI.

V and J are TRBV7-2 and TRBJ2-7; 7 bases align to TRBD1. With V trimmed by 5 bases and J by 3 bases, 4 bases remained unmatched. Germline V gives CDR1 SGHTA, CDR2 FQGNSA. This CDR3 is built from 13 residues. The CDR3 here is CASSDWTGYEQYF. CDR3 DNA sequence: TGTGCCAGCAGCGACTGGACAGGCTACGAGCAGTACTTC.

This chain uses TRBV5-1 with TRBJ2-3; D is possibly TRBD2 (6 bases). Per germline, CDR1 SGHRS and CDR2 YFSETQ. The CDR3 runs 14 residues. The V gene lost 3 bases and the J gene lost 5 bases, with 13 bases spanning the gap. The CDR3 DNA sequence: TGCGCCAGCAGCTCGGGCGGGGTGGGAGATACGCAGTATTTT. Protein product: CASSSGGVGDTQYF. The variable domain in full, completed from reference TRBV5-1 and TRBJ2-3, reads KAGVTQTPRYLIKTRGQQVTLSCSPISGHRSVSWYQQTPGQGLQFLFEYFSETQRNKGNFPGRFSGRQFSNSRSEMNVSTLELGDSALYLCASSSGGVGDTQYFGPGTRLTVL.

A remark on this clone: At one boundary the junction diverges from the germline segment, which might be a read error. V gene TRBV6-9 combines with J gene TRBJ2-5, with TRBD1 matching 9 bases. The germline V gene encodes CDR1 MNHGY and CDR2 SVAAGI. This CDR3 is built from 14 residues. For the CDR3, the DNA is TGTGCCAGCAGTTCGCCCTCGGGACAGGGCGTAACTGACTTC. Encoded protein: CASSSPSGQGVTDF.

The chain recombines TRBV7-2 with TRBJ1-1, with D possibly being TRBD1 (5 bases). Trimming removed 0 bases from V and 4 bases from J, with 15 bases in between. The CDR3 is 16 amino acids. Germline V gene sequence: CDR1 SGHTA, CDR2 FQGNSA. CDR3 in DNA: TGTGCCAGCAGCTTAGCCCGGGGCGGCTGGAGCACTGAAGCTTTCTTT. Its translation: CASSLARGGWSTEAFF.

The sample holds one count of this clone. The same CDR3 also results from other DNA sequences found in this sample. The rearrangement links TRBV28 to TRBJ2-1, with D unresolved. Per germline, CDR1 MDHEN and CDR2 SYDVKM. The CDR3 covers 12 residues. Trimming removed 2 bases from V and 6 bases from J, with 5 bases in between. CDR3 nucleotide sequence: TGTGCCAGCAGTTTACTGGGCAATGAGCAGTTCTTC. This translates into CASSLLGNEQFF. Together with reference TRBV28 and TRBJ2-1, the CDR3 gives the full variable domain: DVKVTQSSRYLVKRTGEKVFLECVQDMDHENMFWYRQDPGLGLRLIYFSYDVKMKEKGDIPEGYSVSREKKERFSLILESASTNQTSMYLCASSLLGNEQFFGPGTRLTVL.

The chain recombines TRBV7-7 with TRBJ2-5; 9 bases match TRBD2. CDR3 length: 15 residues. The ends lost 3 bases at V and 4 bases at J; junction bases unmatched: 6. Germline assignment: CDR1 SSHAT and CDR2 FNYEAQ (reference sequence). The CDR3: CASSLREGRVETQYF. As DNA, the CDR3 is TGTGCCAGCAGCTTGCGGGAGGGCCGAGTAGAGACCCAGTACTTC.

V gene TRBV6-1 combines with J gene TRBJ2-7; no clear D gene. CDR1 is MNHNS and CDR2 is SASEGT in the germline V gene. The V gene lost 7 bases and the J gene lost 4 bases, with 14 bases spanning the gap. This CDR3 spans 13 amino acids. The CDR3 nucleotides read TGTGCCAGCACCCTCAGACCCCCGTACGAGCAGTACTTC. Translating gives CASTLRPPYEQYF.

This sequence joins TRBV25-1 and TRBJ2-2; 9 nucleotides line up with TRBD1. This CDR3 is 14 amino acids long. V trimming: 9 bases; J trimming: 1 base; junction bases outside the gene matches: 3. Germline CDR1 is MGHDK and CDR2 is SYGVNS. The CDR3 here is CASKDRGNTGELFF. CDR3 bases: TGTGCCAGTAAGGACAGGGGGAACACCGGGGAGCTGTTTTTT.

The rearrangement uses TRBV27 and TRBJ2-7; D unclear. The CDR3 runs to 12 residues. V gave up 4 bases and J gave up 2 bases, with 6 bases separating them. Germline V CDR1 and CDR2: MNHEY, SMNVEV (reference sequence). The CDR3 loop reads CASSSLTYEQYF. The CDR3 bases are TGTGCCAGCAGTTCTCTAACCTACGAGCAGTACTTC.

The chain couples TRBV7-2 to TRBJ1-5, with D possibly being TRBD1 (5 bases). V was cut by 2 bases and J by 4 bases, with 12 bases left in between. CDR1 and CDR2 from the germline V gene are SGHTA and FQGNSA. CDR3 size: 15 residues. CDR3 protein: CASSLRGTGNQPQHF. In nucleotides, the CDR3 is TGTGCCAGCAGCTTAAGGGGTACTGGTAATCAGCCCCAGCATTTT.

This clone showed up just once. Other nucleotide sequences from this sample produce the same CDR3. CDR3 sequence: CASSSGRTNTEAFF. CDR3 coding DNA: TGCGCCAGCAGCTCGGGACGGACCAACACTGAAGCTTTCTTT. The V gene is TRBV5-1, the J gene TRBJ1-1, with D perhaps matching TRBD1 (5 bases). The CDR3 has 14 residues. CDR1 and CDR2 (germline): SGHRS, YFSETQ. V lost 3 bases, J lost 2 bases, and 11 bases lay in between.